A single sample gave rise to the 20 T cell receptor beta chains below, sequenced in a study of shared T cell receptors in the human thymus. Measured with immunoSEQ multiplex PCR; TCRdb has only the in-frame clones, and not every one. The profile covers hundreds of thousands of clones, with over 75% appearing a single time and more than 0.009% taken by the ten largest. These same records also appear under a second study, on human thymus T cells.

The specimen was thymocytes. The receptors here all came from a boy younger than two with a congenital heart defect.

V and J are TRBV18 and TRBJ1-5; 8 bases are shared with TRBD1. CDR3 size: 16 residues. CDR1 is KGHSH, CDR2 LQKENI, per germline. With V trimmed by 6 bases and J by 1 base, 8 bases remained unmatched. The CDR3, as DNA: TGTGCCAGCTCCCGCGAGGGGACAGGCAGCAATCAGCCCCAGCATTTT. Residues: CASSREGTGSNQPQHF.

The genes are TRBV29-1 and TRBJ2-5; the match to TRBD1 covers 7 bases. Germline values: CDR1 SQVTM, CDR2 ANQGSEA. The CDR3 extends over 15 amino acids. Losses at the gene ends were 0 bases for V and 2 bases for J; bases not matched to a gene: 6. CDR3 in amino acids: CSVEDARRGQETQYF. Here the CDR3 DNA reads TGCAGCGTTGAAGATGCACGCAGGGGGCAAGAGACCCAGTACTTC.

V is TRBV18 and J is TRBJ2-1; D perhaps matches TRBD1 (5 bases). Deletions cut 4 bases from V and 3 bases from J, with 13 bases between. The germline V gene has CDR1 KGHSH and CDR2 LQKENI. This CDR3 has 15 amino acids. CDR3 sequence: CASSRGRTNYNEQFF. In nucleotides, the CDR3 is TGTGCCAGCTCACGGGGCAGGACGAACTACAATGAGCAGTTCTTC.

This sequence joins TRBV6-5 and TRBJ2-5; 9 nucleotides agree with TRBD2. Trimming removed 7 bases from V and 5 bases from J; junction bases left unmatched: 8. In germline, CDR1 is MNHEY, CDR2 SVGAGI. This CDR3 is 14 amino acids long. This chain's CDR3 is CASTAGGSLETQYF. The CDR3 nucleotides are TGTGCCAGCACTGCGGGAGGGTCTCTTGAGACCCAGTACTTC.

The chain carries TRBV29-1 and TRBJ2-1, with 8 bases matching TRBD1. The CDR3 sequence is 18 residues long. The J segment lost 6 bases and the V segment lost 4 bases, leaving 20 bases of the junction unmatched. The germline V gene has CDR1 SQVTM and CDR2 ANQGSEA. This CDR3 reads CSVADRAADYAGINEQFF. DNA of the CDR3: TGCAGCGTTGCGGACAGGGCCGCAGACTACGCCGGGATCAATGAGCAGTTCTTC.

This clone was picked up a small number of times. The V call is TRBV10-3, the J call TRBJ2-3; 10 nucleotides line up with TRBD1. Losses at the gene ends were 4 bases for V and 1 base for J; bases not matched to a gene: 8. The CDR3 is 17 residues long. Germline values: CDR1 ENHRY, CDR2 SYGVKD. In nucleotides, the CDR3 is TGTGCCATCAGTGTTGGGACAGGGGTCCACCGCACAGATACGCAGTATTTT. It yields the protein CAISVGTGVHRTDTQYF.

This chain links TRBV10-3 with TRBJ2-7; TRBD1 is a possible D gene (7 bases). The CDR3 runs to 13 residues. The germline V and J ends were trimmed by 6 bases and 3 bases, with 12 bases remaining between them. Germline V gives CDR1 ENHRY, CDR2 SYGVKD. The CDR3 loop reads CAIRGGQFYEQYF. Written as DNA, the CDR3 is TGTGCCATCAGGGGGGGACAGTTCTACGAGCAGTACTTC.

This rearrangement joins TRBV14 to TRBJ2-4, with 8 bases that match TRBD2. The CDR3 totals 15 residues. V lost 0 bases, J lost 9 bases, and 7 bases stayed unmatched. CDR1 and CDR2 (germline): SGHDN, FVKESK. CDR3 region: CASSQDRTGGGIQYF. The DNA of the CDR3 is TGTGCCAGCAGCCAAGATCGGACGGGAGGGGGCATTCAGTACTTC. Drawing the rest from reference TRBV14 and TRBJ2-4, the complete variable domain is EAGVTQFPSHSVIEKGQTVTLRCDPISGHDNLYWYRRVMGKEIKFLLHFVKESKQDESGMPNNRFLAERTGGTYSTLKVQPAELEDSGVYFCASSQDRTGGGIQYFGAGTRLSVL.

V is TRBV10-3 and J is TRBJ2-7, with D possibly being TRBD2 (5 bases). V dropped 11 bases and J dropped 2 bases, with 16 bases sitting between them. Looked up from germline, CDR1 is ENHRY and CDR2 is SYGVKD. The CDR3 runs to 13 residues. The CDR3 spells CAPPGGPPYEQYF. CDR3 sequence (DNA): TGTGCCCCCCCCGGAGGACCTCCCTACGAGCAGTACTTC.

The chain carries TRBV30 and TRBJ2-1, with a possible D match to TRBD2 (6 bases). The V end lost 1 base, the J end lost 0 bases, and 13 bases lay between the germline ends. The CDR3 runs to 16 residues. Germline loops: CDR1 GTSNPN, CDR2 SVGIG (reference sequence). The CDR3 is CAWSAPTSSSYNEQFF. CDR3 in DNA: TGTGCCTGGAGTGCGCCGACTAGTAGCTCCTACAATGAGCAGTTCTTC.

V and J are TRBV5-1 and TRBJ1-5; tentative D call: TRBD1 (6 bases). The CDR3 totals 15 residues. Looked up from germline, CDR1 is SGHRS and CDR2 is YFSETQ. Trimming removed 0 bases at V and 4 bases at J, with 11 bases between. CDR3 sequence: CASSLGAGDNQPQHF. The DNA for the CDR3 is TGCGCCAGCAGCTTGGGGGCAGGGGATAATCAGCCCCAGCATTTT.

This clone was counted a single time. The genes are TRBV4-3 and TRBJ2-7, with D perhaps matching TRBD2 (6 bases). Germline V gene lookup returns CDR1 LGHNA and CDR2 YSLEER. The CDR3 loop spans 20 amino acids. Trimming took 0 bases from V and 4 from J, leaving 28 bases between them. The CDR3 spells CASSQERAEDRPGGNYEQYF. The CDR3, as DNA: TGCGCCAGCAGCCAAGAAAGAGCGGAGGACCGCCCTGGAGGGAATTACGAGCAGTACTTC.

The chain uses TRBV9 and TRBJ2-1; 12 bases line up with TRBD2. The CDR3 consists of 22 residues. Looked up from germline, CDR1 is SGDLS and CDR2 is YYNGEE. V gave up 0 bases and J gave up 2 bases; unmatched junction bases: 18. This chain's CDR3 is CASSVAGVPGLAGGEAYNEQFF. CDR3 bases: TGTGCCAGCAGCGTAGCAGGAGTACCGGGACTAGCGGGCGGGGAGGCCTACAATGAGCAGTTCTTC.

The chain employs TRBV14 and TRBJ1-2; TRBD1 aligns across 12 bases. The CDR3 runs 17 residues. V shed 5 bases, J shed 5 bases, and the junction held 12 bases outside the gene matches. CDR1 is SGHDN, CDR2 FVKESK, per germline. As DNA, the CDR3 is TGTGCCAGCAGCGGCCGGGACAGGGGGCGCGAGGGGTATGGCTACACCTTC. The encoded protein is CASSGRDRGREGYGYTF.

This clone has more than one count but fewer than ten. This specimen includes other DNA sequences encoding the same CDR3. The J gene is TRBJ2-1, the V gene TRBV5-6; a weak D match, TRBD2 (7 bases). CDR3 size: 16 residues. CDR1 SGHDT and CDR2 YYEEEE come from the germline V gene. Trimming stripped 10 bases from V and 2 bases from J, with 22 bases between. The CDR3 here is CAQSRRGTPTYNEQFF. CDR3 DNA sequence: TGTGCCCAATCCCGGCGGGGGACACCGACCTACAATGAGCAGTTCTTC. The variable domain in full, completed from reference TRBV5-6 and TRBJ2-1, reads DAGVTQSPTHLIKTRGQQVTLRCSPKSGHDTVSWYQQALGQGPQFIFQYYEEEERQRGNFPDRFSGHQFPNYSSELNVNALLLGDSALYLCAQSRRGTPTYNEQFFGPGTRLTVL.

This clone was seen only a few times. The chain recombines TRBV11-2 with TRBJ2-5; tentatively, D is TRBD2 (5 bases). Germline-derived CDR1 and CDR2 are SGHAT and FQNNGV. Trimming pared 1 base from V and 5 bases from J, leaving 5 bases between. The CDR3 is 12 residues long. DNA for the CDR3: TGTGCCAGCAGCTTAGGGAGGGAGACCCAGTACTTC. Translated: CASSLGRETQYF.

CDR3 residues: CASSYSTRGGRTEAFF. As DNA, the CDR3 is TGTGCCAGCAGTTATTCGACTAGGGGTGGGCGCACTGAAGCTTTCTTT. This chain joins TRBV6-5 and TRBJ1-1; TRBD1 might be the D (5 bases). Germline values: CDR1 MNHEY, CDR2 SVGAGI. This CDR3 region has 16 residues. The V gene lost 3 bases and the J gene lost 4 bases, with 18 bases spanning the gap.

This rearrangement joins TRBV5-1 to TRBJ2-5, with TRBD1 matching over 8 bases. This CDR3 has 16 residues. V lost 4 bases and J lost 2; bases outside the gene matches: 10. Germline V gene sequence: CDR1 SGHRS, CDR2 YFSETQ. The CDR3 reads CASSPETGAGQETQYF. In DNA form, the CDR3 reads TGCGCCAGCAGCCCCGAGACAGGGGCCGGGCAAGAGACCCAGTACTTC. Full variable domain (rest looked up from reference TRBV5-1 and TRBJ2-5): KAGVTQTPRYLIKTRGQQVTLSCSPISGHRSVSWYQQTPGQGLQFLFEYFSETQRNKGNFPGRFSGRQFSNSRSEMNVSTLELGDSALYLCASSPETGAGQETQYFGPGTRLLVL.

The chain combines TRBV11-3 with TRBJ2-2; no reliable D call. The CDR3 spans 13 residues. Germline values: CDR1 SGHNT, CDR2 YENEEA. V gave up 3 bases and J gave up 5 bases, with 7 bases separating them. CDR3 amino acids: CASSFVNTGELFF. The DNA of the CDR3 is TGTGCCAGCAGCTTCGTTAATACCGGGGAGCTGTTTTTT.

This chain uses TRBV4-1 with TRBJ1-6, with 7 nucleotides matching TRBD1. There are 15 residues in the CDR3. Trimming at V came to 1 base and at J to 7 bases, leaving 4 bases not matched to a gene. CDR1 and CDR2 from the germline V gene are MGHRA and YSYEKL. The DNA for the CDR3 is TGCGCCAGCAGCCAAGTTACAGGGGCAAATTCACCCCTCCACTTT. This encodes CASSQVTGANSPLHF.